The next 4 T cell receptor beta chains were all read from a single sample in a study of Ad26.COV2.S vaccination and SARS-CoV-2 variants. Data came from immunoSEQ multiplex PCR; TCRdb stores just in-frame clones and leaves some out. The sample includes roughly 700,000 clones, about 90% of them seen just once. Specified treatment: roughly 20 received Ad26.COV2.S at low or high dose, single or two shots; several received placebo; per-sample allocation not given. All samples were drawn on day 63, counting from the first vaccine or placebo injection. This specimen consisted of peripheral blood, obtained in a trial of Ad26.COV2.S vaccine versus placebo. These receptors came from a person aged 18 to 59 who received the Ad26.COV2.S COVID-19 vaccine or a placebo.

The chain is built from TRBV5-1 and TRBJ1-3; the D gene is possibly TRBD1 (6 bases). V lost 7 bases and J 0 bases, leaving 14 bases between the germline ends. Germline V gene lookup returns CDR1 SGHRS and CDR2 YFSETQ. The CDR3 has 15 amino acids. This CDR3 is CASFRGDPSGNTIYF. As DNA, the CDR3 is TGCGCCAGCTTCAGGGGAGACCCCTCTGGAAACACCATATATTTT.

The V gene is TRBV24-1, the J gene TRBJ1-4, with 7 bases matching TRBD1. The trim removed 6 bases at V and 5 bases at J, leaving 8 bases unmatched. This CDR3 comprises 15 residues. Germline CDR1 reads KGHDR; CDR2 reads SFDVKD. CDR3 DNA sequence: TGTGCCACCAGTCGCGTACAGGGGAAGAATGAAAAACTGTTTTTT. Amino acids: CATSRVQGKNEKLFF.

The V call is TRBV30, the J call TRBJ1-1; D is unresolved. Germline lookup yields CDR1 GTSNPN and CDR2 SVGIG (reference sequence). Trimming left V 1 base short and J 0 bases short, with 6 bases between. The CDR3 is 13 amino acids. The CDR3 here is CAWSAIMNTEAFF. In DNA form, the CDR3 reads TGTGCCTGGAGTGCCATCATGAACACTGAAGCTTTCTTT.

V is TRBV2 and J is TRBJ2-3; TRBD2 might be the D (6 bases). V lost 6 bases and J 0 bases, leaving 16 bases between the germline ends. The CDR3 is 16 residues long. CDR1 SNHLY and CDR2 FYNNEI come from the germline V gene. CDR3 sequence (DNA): TGTGCCAGCAGCGATCCGGTTGGGACTAGCACAGATACGCAGTATTTT. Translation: CASSDPVGTSTDTQYF. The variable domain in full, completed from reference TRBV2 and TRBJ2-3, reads EPEVTQTPSHQVTQMGQEVILRCVPISNHLYFYWYRQILGQKVEFLVSFYNNEISEKSEIFDDQFSVERPDGSNFTLKIRSTKLEDSAMYFCASSDPVGTSTDTQYFGPGTRLTVL.